This T cell receptor (beta chain) was identified during a study of blood T cells in healthy people across ages. To note about this clonotype: The antigen remains undetermined.

J gave up 1 base and V 2 bases, and 6 bases lay outside the gene matches. The CDR3 runs to 16 residues. Germline V lookup: CDR1 SGHNT, CDR2 YYREEE (reference sequence). The authors ran a second PCR of 7 to 11 cycles using a sample-barcoded 5' primer and a J-beta primer mix. One entry per CDR3 protein, called by TCRdb with MiXCR from the 5' RACE reads. The sample has 270,000 or so distinct CDR3 sequences, 25% to 30% seen once. Study-level findings and limits: Both higher diversity and more naive CD4+ cells marked long-lived donors when set against aged donors.

The chain links TRBV5-4 to TRBJ2-4; 7 bases align to TRBD1. The sequenced sample consisted of blood. The clonotype was recovered from a woman in her seventies in good health. The CDR3: CASSLDRATAKNIQYF. CDR3 coding DNA: TGTGCCAGCAGCTTAGACAGGGCTACGGCCAAAAACATTCAGTACTTC.